These T cell receptor beta chains were read from a single sample in a study of T cells in Graves' hyperthyroidism and ophthalmopathy. One entry per CDR3 protein, called by TCRdb with MiXCR from the multiplex PCR reads. The sample gives about 560,000 distinct CDR3 sequences, 11% to 15% of which show up once; roughly 14% is in the top ten. What was sequenced was blood. Receptor source: a woman in her 40s with Graves' hyperthyroidism. The CDR3 runs from the conserved cysteine through the conserved F or W. Fields, in order: clone size, J gene, D gene, V gene, CDR3 DNA, CDR3 protein. A D gene is named only where the DNA matches it firmly. Size tells how often a clone was seen (once, few, many) or the class of an expanded clone, and some rows leave it out.

size: many
J: TRBJ2-1
D: TRBD2
V: TRBV25-1
DNA: TGTGCCAGCAGTCGCTCGTCAAGCGGGAGGAATGAGCAGTTCTTC
CDR3: CASSRSSSGRNEQFF

size: few
J: TRBJ2-7
D: .
V: TRBV3-1
DNA: TGTGCCAGCAGCCAAGGGCGTAGCAACTTTAGGTACGAGCAGTACTTC
CDR3: CASSQGRSNFRYEQYF

size: many
J: TRBJ1-4
D: .
V: TRBV12-3/TRBV12-4
DNA: TGTGCCAGCACCGGGGATAATGAAAAACTGTTTTTT
CDR3: CASTGDNEKLFF

size: many
J: TRBJ2-3
D: .
V: TRBV27
DNA: TGTGCCAGCAGCACTTTACAGGGAATCGGTCCAGATACGCAGTATTTT
CDR3: CASSTLQGIGPDTQYF

size: .
J: TRBJ2-1
D: .
V: TRBV5-1
DNA: TGCGCCAGCAGCTTTAATTACAATGAGCAGTTCTTC
CDR3: CASSFNYNEQFF

size: many
J: TRBJ2-3
D: .
V: TRBV7-8
DNA: TGTGCCAGCACCAAGGGGGGAGGGCTTACGCAGTATTTT
CDR3: CASTKGGGLTQYF

size: few
J: TRBJ1-2
D: TRBD1
V: TRBV27
DNA: TGTGCCAGCAGATTACAGGGGGCCTCTAACTATGGCTACACCTTC
CDR3: CASRLQGASNYGYTF

size: .
J: TRBJ1-1
D: .
V: TRBV29-1
DNA: TGCAGCGGGCTGGCCTTTCCGGGAACTGAAGCTTTCTTT
CDR3: CSGLAFPGTEAFF

size: few
J: TRBJ1-6
D: .
V: TRBV12-3/TRBV12-4
DNA: TGTGCCAGCACCTCCTCCGGGACAAGGTCCAATTCACCCCTCCACTTT
CDR3: CASTSSGTRSNSPLHF

size: .
J: TRBJ2-7
D: .
V: TRBV29-1
DNA: TGCAGCGTTGTCCAGCTTAGCTCCTACGAGCAGTACTTC
CDR3: CSVVQLSSYEQYF

size: many
J: TRBJ2-1
D: .
V: TRBV7-8
DNA: TGTGCCAGCAGCTTAGATAGCGCCGGCTATGAGCAGTTCTTC
CDR3: CASSLDSAGYEQFF

size: many
J: TRBJ2-5
D: TRBD2
V: TRBV18
DNA: TGTGCCAGCTCACCCGGGACTAGCGGGCTCCAAGAGACCCAGTACTTC
CDR3: CASSPGTSGLQETQYF

size: few
J: TRBJ2-3
D: TRBD2
V: TRBV9
DNA: TGTGCCAGCAGTAACCGGGACTATCGAGATACGCAGTATTTT
CDR3: CASSNRDYRDTQYF

size: .
J: TRBJ1-6
D: TRBD1
V: TRBV5-6
DNA: TGTGCCAGCAGCTTGGGGACAGGGCAGGGGACACCCCTCCACTTT
CDR3: CASSLGTGQGTPLHF

size: many
J: TRBJ2-1
D: TRBD2
V: TRBV30
DNA: TGTGCCTGGAGTAAACCCGGCGGGGGGATCTACAATGAGCAGTTCTTC
CDR3: CAWSKPGGGIYNEQFF

size: many
J: TRBJ2-4
D: TRBD1
V: TRBV7-2
DNA: TGTGCCAGCAGCCCGGGACAGGGGTGGAAAAACATTCAGTACTTC
CDR3: CASSPGQGWKNIQYF

size: .
J: TRBJ2-5
D: .
V: TRBV2
DNA: TGTGCCAGCAGTGGGCCAGCCCAAGAGACCCAGTACTTC
CDR3: CASSGPAQETQYF

size: few
J: TRBJ1-6
D: .
V: TRBV9
DNA: TGTGCCAGCAGCGTAGAGAGCTCCTATAATTCACCCCTCCACTTT
CDR3: CASSVESSYNSPLHF

size: many
J: TRBJ2-7
D: TRBD1
V: TRBV6-1
DNA: TGTGCCAGCAGTGCGGGACAGGAGGGCCACGAGCAGTACTTC
CDR3: CASSAGQEGHEQYF

size: few
J: TRBJ2-3
D: TRBD1
V: TRBV10-1
DNA: TGCGCCAGCAGCAAGGGACAGGGGAGCACAGATACGCAGTATTTT
CDR3: CASSKGQGSTDTQYF

size: few
J: TRBJ2-7
D: TRBD1
V: TRBV28
DNA: TGTGCCAGCAGCCCCCGTGGACAGGGGGCCTCCTACGAGCAGTACTTC
CDR3: CASSPRGQGASYEQYF

size: many
J: TRBJ1-5
D: TRBD1
V: TRBV2
DNA: TGTGCCAGCAGCCCCGGACAGGGCCTGTATAGCAATCAGCCCCAGCATTTT
CDR3: CASSPGQGLYSNQPQHF

size: .
J: TRBJ2-7
D: TRBD2
V: TRBV2
DNA: TGTGCCAGGGGAGGGTCTAGTACGAACGAGCAGTACTTC
CDR3: CARGGSSTNEQYF

size: many
J: TRBJ2-1
D: .
V: TRBV3-1
DNA: TGTGCCAGCAGCCGGAGGGTTGGGAGCTCCTACAATGAGCAGTTCTTC
CDR3: CASSRRVGSSYNEQFF

size: many
J: TRBJ2-1
D: TRBD1
V: TRBV5-1
DNA: TGCGCCAGCAGTCACCCGGACAGGGATTGGAATGAGCAGTTCTTC
CDR3: CASSHPDRDWNEQFF

size: .
J: TRBJ2-1
D: TRBD2
V: TRBV7-2
DNA: TGTGCCAGCAGCTTAACCACTAGCGGCTACAATGAGCAGTTCTTC
CDR3: CASSLTTSGYNEQFF

size: .
J: TRBJ2-3
D: .
V: TRBV5-1
DNA: TGCGCCAGCAGCTTCGAGGGAGCAGACCGATACACAGATACGCAGTATTTT
CDR3: CASSFEGADRYTDTQYF